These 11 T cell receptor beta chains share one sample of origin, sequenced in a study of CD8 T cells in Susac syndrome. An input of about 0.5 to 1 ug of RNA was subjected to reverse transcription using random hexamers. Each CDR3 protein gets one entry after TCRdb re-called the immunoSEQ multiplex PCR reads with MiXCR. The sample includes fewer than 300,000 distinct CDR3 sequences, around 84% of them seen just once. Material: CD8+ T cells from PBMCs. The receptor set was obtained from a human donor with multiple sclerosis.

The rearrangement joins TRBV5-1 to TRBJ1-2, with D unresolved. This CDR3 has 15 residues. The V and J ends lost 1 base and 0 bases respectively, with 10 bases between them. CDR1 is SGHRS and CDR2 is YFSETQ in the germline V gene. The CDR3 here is CASSLSGRPNYGYTF. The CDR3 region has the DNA TGCGCCAGCAGCTTGTCGGGTAGGCCTAACTATGGCTACACCTTC.

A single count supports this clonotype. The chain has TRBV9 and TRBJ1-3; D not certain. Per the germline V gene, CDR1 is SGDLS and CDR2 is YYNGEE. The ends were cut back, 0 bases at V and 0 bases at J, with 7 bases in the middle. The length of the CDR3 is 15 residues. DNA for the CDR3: TGTGCCAGCAGCGTAGACGACGGCTCTGGAAACACCATATATTTT. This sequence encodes CASSVDDGSGNTIYF.

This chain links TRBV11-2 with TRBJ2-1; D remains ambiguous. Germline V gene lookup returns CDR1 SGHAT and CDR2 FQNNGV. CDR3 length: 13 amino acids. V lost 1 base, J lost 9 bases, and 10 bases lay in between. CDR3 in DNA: TGTGCCAGCAGCTTAGTAGATTACCGTGAGCAGTTCTTC. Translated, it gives CASSLVDYREQFF.

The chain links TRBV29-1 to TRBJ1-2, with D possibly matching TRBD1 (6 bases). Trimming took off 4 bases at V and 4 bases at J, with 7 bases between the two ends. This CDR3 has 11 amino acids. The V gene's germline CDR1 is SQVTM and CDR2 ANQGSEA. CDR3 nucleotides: TGCAGCGTTGGGACAGTCTATGGCTACACCTTC. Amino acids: CSVGTVYGYTF.

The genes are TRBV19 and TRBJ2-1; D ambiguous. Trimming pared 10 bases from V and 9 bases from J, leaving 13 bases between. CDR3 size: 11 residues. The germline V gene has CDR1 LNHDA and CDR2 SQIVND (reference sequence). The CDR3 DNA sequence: TGTGCCACCGAGCACTGGCGTGAGCAGTTCTTC. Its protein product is CATEHWREQFF.

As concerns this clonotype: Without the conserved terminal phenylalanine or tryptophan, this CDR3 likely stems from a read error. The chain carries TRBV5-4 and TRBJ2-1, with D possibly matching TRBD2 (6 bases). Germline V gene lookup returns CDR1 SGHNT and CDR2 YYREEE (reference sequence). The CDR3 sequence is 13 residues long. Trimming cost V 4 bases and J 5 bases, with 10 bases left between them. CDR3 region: CASSRTTNNEQFL. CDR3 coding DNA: TGTGCCAGCAGCAGGACTACTAACAATGAGCAGTTCCTC.

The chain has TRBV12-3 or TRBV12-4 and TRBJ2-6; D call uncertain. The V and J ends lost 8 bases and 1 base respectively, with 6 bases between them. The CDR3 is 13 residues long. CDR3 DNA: TGTGCCAGCTCGAGATCTGGGGCCAACGTCCTGACTTTC. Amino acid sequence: CASSRSGANVLTF.

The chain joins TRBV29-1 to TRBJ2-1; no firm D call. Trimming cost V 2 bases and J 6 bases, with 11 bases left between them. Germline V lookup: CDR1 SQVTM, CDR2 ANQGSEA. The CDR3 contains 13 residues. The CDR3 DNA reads TGCAGCGTTGAAACGGAGTCAATCAATGAGCAGTTCTTC. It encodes CSVETESINEQFF.

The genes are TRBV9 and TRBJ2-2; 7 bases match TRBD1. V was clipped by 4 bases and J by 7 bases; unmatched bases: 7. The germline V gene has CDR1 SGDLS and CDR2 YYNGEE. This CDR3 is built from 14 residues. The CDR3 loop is CASSPTGSIGELFF. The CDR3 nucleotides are TGTGCCAGCAGCCCGACAGGGTCGATCGGGGAGCTGTTTTTT.

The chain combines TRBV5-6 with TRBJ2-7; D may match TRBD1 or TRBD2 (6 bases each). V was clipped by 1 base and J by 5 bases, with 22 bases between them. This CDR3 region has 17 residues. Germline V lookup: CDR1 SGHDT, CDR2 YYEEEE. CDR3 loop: CASSLPGKRGRTNEQYF. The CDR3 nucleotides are TGTGCCAGCAGCTTGCCTGGGAAACGGGGGCGCACTAACGAGCAGTACTTC. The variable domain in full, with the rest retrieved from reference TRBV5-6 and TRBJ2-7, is DAGVTQSPTHLIKTRGQQVTLRCSPKSGHDTVSWYQQALGQGPQFIFQYYEEEERQRGNFPDRFSGHQFPNYSSELNVNALLLGDSALYLCASSLPGKRGRTNEQYFGPGTRLTVT.

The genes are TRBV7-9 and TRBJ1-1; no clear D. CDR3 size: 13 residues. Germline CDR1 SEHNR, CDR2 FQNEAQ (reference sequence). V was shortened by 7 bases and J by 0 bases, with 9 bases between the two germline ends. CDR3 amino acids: CASKQSMNTEAFF. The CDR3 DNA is TGTGCCAGCAAACAGTCGATGAACACTGAAGCTTTCTTT.